A single sample gave rise to the 24 T cell receptor beta chains below, sequenced in a study of CD8+ T cells in alopecia areata. Sequencing templates came from extracted RNA that was reverse transcribed into cDNA. Some clones are missing from TCRdb's copy, which holds only in-frame ones; the method was immunoSEQ multiplex PCR. The top ten clones hold 20% to 25% of a sample with 95,000 to 110,000 clones, 84% of them seen once. Treatment of the sample: oral pan-JAK inhibitor, 5-10 mg twice daily. The sequenced sample was CD8+ T cells sorted from blood, obtained at week 24, from a patient treated with tofacitinib. The receptor source for this set is a human donor with alopecia areata.

The chain links TRBV7-9 to TRBJ2-5; TRBD1 might be the D (5 bases). The CDR3 totals 14 residues. Germline loops: CDR1 SEHNR, CDR2 FQNEAQ (reference sequence). With 5 bases removed from V and 1 base from J, the gap between germline ends came to 11 bases. The CDR3 DNA sequence: TGTGCCAGCAGCGCCTCTGGGGCCCAAGAGACCCAGTACTTC. This encodes CASSASGAQETQYF. Filled out from reference TRBV7-9 and TRBJ2-5, the complete variable domain reads DTGVSQNPRHKITKRGQNVTFRCDPISEHNRLYWYRQTLGQGPEFLTYFQNEAQLEKSRLLSDRFSAERPKGSFSTLEIQRTEQGDSAMYLCASSASGAQETQYFGPGTRLLVL.

The V call is TRBV15, the J call TRBJ1-1; 7 nucleotides agree with TRBD1. Per the germline V gene, CDR1 is LNHNV and CDR2 is YYDKDF (reference sequence). This CDR3 spans 15 amino acids. V dropped 3 bases and J dropped 2; count of bases not matched to a gene: 6. CDR3 protein: CATSRDRSENTEAFF. The CDR3 DNA sequence: TGTGCCACCAGCAGGGACAGGTCCGAAAACACTGAAGCTTTCTTT. Supplemented by reference TRBV15 and TRBJ1-1, the full variable domain reads DAMVIQNPRYQVTQFGKPVTLSCSQTLNHNVMYWYQQKSSQAPKLLFHYYDKDFNNEADTPDNFQSRRPNTSFCFLDIRSPGLGDTAMYLCATSRDRSENTEAFFGQGTRLTVV.

The genes are TRBV7-2 and TRBJ2-2, with D possibly matching TRBD2 (6 bases). Germline assignment: CDR1 SGHTA and CDR2 FQGNSA. V was clipped by 0 bases and J by 2 bases, with 10 bases between them. The CDR3 spans 16 residues. The CDR3 nucleotides read TGTGCCAGCAGCTTAGCCCTAGCGCCTAACACCGGGGAGCTGTTTTTT. Protein sequence: CASSLALAPNTGELFF. The whole variable domain, remainder taken from reference TRBV7-2 and TRBJ2-2, is GAGVSQSPSNKVTEKGKDVELRCDPISGHTALYWYRQSLGQGLEFLIYFQGNSAPDKSGLPSDRFSAERTGGSVSTLTIQRTQQEDSAVYLCASSLALAPNTGELFFGEGSRLTVL.

V and J are TRBV9 and TRBJ2-5; D unresolved. Trimming pared 0 bases from V and 2 bases from J, leaving 11 bases between. CDR3 length: 15 amino acids. CDR1 and CDR2 (germline): SGDLS, YYNGEE. CDR3 protein: CASSVGSQTQETQYF. The CDR3 bases are TGTGCCAGCAGCGTAGGAAGTCAAACACAAGAGACCCAGTACTTC.

The genes are TRBV5-1 and TRBJ2-6; no reliable D call. From germline, CDR1 is SGHRS and CDR2 YFSETQ. V lost 4 bases and J lost 4, with 12 bases in between. The CDR3 length is 15 residues. The CDR3 loop is CASSPTPSGANVLTF. CDR3 nucleotide sequence: TGCGCCAGCAGCCCGACACCCTCGGGGGCCAACGTCCTGACTTTC.

The rearrangement links TRBV4-3 to TRBJ2-7; 11 bases map to TRBD2. V shed 2 bases, J shed 5 bases, and the junction held 5 bases outside the gene matches. This CDR3 spans 15 amino acids. Germline V gene lookup returns CDR1 LGHNA and CDR2 YSLEER. The DNA for the CDR3 is TGCGCCAGCAGCCAAAATAGCGGGGGGGCTGACGAGCAGTACTTC. Its translation is CASSQNSGGADEQYF.

The chain has TRBV6-6 and TRBJ1-1, with 7 bases lining up with TRBD1. Germline CDR1 is MNHNY and CDR2 is SVGAGI (reference sequence). V was pared by 6 bases and J by 0 bases, with 7 bases of the junction left unmatched. The CDR3 loop spans 15 amino acids. CDR3 coding DNA: TGTGCCAGCAGAAATTCCACAGGGGTGAACACTGAAGCTTTCTTT. Its protein product is CASRNSTGVNTEAFF.

V usage is TRBV4-1 and J usage is TRBJ2-7, with D perhaps given as TRBD1 or TRBD2 (5 bases each). CDR3 length: 15 amino acids. V lost 0 bases to trimming and J lost 3 bases, with 12 bases between them. The germline gives CDR1 MGHRA, CDR2 YSYEKL. The CDR3 reads CASSQDGGPIYEQYF. CDR3 DNA: TGCGCCAGCAGCCAAGATGGGGGTCCAATCTACGAGCAGTACTTC.

The chain uses TRBV13 and TRBJ1-6, with 7 bases matching TRBD1. J was trimmed by 0 bases and V by 4 bases; bases with no gene match: 3. Germline V gene lookup returns CDR1 PRHDT and CDR2 FYEKMQ (reference sequence). CDR3 length: 16 amino acids. The CDR3 sequence is CASSSRQGSYNSPLHF. CDR3 bases: TGTGCCAGCAGCTCCCGACAGGGCTCCTATAATTCACCCCTCCACTTT.

This chain connects TRBV4-3 to TRBJ2-5, with 9 bases matching TRBD1. V was pared by 0 bases and J by 5 bases, with 10 bases of the junction left unmatched. Per germline, CDR1 LGHNA and CDR2 YSLEER. CDR3 length: 17 amino acids. The CDR3 DNA reads as TGCGCCAGCAGCCAAGATTCGACAGGGGGAGGCTCGGAGACCCAGTACTTC. Translated: CASSQDSTGGGSETQYF.

This chain uses TRBV6-5 with TRBJ1-4; no clear D. V lost 0 bases, J lost 8 bases, and 10 bases lay in between. The CDR3 loop spans 14 amino acids. CDR1 and CDR2 from the germline V gene are MNHEY and SVGAGI. The chain's CDR3 is CASSYSLGGEKLFF. The CDR3 DNA reads TGTGCCAGCAGTTACTCGCTTGGCGGAGAAAAACTGTTTTTT.

This sequence joins TRBV15 and TRBJ1-2; D not resolved. Trimming pared 1 base from V and 7 bases from J, leaving 10 bases between. Looked up from germline, CDR1 is LNHNV and CDR2 is YYDKDF (reference sequence). This CDR3 spans 13 amino acids. The CDR3 protein is CATSRGELSGYTF. CDR3 sequence (DNA): TGTGCCACCAGCAGAGGAGAGCTAAGTGGCTACACCTTC.

This sequence joins TRBV7-9 and TRBJ2-1, with TRBD1 identical over 9 bases. The V segment lost 5 bases and the J segment 8 bases; nucleotides outside the gene matches: 13. CDR1 and CDR2 (germline): SEHNR, FQNEAQ (reference sequence). The CDR3 contains 16 residues. As DNA, the CDR3 is TGTGCCAGCAGCCTAACCCCGGGACAGGGTGGCCATGAGCAGTTCTTC. It translates to CASSLTPGQGGHEQFF. The complete variable domain, with remaining parts taken from reference TRBV7-9 and TRBJ2-1, reads DTGVSQNPRHKITKRGQNVTFRCDPISEHNRLYWYRQTLGQGPEFLTYFQNEAQLEKSRLLSDRFSAERPKGSFSTLEIQRTEQGDSAMYLCASSLTPGQGGHEQFFGPGTRLTVL.

The chain couples TRBV7-8 to TRBJ2-1; a weak D match, TRBD2 (5 bases). Germline V gene sequence: CDR1 SGHVS, CDR2 FQNEAQ. The V and J ends lost 1 base and 7 bases respectively, with 11 bases between them. The CDR3 is made up of 14 amino acids. The CDR3, as DNA: TGTGCCAGCAGCTTAGTTCTCGAGGGAAATGAGCAGTTCTTC. The encoded protein is CASSLVLEGNEQFF.

The chain combines TRBV11-2 with TRBJ2-7; 7 bases map to TRBD2. Germline-derived CDR1 and CDR2 are SGHAT and FQNNGV. The CDR3 runs to 14 residues. After removal of 5 bases from V and 3 bases from J, the junction contained 7 bases not matched to a gene. CDR3 amino acids: CASSPPGLNYEQYF. For the CDR3, the DNA is TGTGCCAGCAGCCCCCCGGGACTAAACTACGAGCAGTACTTC.

The chain couples TRBV13 to TRBJ1-1; no clear D gene. The CDR3 covers 11 residues. Deletions cut 3 bases from V and 7 bases from J, with 6 bases between. Germline-derived CDR1 and CDR2 are PRHDT and FYEKMQ (reference sequence). The CDR3 region is CASSLVGEAFF. CDR3 nucleotides: TGTGCCAGCAGCTTGGTGGGTGAAGCTTTCTTT.

The genes are TRBV19 and TRBJ2-7; D unclear. From germline, CDR1 is LNHDA and CDR2 SQIVND (reference sequence). V was shortened by 3 bases and J by 0 bases, with 9 bases between the two germline ends. The CDR3 extends over 14 amino acids. The CDR3 nucleotides read TGTGCCAGTAGTATGCTAGGGCTCTCCTACGAGCAGTACTTC. As protein: CASSMLGLSYEQYF.

V usage is TRBV13 and J usage is TRBJ2-6, with 11 nucleotides matching TRBD1. Germline CDR1 PRHDT, CDR2 FYEKMQ (reference sequence). J gave up 0 bases and V 5 bases, and 12 bases lay outside the gene matches. This CDR3 is built from 20 residues. DNA for the CDR3: TGTGCCAGCAGCCATAGCGGAGGACAGGGGGCAAGCTCTGGGGCCAACGTCCTGACTTTC. This gives the protein CASSHSGGQGASSGANVLTF.

Concerning this clone: One end of the junction varies from germline; a read error may be responsible. CDR3 in DNA: TGTGCCACCGGCAGCTATAATTCACCCCTCCACTTT. Translated: CATGSYNSPLHF. The rearrangement joins TRBV15 to TRBJ1-6; the D is unclear. CDR1 is LNHNV, CDR2 YYDKDF, per germline (reference sequence). CDR3 size: 12 residues. The full variable domain, with the rest looked up from reference TRBV15 and TRBJ1-6, is DAMVIQNPRYQVTQFGKPVTLSCSQTLNHNVMYWYQQKSSQAPKLLFHYYDKDFNNEADTPDNFQSRRPNTSFCFLDIRSPGLGDTAMYLCATGSYNSPLHFGNGTRLTVT.

V usage is TRBV15 and J usage is TRBJ1-3; D call uncertain. Germline CDR1 is LNHNV and CDR2 is YYDKDF (reference sequence). The CDR3 has 11 residues. The ends were cut back, 3 bases at V and 7 bases at J, with 4 bases in the middle. Written as DNA, the CDR3 is TGTGCCACCAGCAGCGGGAACACCATATATTTT. It yields the protein CATSSGNTIYF.

CDR3 sequence reads: CATSGWIGDNSPLHF. The CDR3 DNA reads as TGTGCCACCTCGGGGTGGATAGGCGATAATTCACCCCTCCACTTT. This chain connects TRBV7-9 to TRBJ1-6; D not certain. V was pared by 10 bases and J by 5 bases, with 18 bases between. This CDR3 is 15 amino acids long. Germline CDR1 and CDR2: SEHNR and FQNEAQ (reference sequence).

The chain is built from TRBV11-2 and TRBJ2-3; a weak D match, TRBD1 (5 bases). Germline CDR1 is SGHAT and CDR2 is FQNNGV. This CDR3 has 14 amino acids. With 1 base removed from V and 10 bases from J, the gap between germline ends came to 15 bases. DNA for the CDR3: TGTGCCAGCAGCTTAGGTCCAGGGAAAAATGCGCAGTATTTT. Translating it yields CASSLGPGKNAQYF.

The genes are TRBV4-3 and TRBJ2-7; D is perhaps TRBD2 (6 bases). The length of the CDR3 is 15 residues. Germline values: CDR1 LGHNA, CDR2 YSLEER. Trimming stripped 1 base from V and 3 bases from J, with 13 bases between. In DNA, the CDR3 is TGCGCCAGCAGCCAAGGGGCGAGTAGCGGCTACGAGCAGTACTTC. Amino acids: CASSQGASSGYEQYF.

This chain links TRBV7-6 with TRBJ1-2; TRBD1 is a possible D gene (6 bases). The CDR3 has 15 residues. Per the germline V gene, CDR1 is SGHVS and CDR2 is FNYEAQ. V lost 0 bases, J lost 7 bases, and 15 bases lay in between. The CDR3 spells CASSLALEGGTGYTF. The DNA for the CDR3 is TGTGCCAGCAGCTTAGCGCTGGAGGGGGGCACTGGCTACACCTTC.